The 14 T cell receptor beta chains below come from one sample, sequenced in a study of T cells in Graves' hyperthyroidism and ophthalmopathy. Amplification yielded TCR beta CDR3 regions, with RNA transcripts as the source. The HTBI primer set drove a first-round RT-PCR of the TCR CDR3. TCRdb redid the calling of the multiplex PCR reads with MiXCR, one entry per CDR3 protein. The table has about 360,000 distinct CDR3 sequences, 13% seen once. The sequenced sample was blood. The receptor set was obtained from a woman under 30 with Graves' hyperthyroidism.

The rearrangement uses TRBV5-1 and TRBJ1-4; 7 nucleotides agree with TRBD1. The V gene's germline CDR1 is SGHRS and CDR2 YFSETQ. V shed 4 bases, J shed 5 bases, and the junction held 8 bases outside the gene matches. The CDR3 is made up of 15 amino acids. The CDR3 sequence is CASSPPGQENEKLFF. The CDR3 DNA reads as TGCGCCAGCAGCCCGCCCGGACAGGAAAATGAAAAACTGTTTTTT.

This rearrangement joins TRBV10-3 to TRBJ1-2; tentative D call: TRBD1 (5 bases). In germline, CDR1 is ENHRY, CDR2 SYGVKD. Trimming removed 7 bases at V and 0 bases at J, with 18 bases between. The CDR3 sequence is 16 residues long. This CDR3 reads CAITTSGQGTNYGYTF. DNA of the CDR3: TGTGCCATCACTACCTCCGGACAAGGCACTAACTATGGCTACACCTTC.

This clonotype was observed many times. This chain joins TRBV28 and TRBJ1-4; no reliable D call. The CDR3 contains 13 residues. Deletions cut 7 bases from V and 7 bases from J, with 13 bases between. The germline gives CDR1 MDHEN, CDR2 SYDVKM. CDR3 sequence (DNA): TGTGCCAGCACCCCTTCGGGGTCTGAAAAACTGTTTTTT. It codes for CASTPSGSEKLFF.

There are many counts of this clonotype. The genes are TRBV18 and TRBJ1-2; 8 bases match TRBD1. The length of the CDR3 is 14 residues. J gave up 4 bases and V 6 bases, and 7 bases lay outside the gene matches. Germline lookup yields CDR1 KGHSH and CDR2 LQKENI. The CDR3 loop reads CASSPDREGYGYTF. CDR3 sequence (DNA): TGTGCCAGCTCCCCGGACAGGGAAGGCTATGGCTACACCTTC.

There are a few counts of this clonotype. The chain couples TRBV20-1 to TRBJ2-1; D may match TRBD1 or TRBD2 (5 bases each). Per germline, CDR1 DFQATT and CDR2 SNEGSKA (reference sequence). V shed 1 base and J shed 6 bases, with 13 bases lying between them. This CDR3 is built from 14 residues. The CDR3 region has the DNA TGCAGTGCTAGAGGGTCTCTCGGGGCCAATGAGCAGTTCTTC. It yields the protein CSARGSLGANEQFF.

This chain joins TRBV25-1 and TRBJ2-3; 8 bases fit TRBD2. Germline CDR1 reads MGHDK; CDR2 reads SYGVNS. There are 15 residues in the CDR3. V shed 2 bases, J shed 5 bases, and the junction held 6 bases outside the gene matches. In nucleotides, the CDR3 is TGTGCCAGCAGTGAAATCGGGGGGGCGGGAGATACGCAGTATTTT. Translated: CASSEIGGAGDTQYF. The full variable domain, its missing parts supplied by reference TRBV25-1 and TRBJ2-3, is EADIYQTPRYLVIGTGKKITLECSQTMGHDKMYWYQQDPGMELHLIHYSYGVNSTEKGDLSSESTVSRIRTEHFPLTLESARPSHTSQYLCASSEIGGAGDTQYFGPGTRLTVL.

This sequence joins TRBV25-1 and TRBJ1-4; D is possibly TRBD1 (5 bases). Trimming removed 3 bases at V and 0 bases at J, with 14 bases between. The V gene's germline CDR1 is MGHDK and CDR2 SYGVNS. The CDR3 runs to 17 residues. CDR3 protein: CASSDWGRLATNEKLFF. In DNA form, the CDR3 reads TGTGCCAGCAGTGATTGGGGACGTCTTGCAACTAATGAAAAACTGTTTTTT.

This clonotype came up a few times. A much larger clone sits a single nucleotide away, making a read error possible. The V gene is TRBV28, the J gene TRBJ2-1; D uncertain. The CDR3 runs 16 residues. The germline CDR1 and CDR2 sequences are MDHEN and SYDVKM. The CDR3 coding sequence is TGTGCCAGCAGTCCATTGGGAACCTCCCCCCACAATGAGCGGTTCTTC. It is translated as CASSPLGTSPHNERFF.

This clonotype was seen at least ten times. This CDR3 reads CASSEGGYNQPQHF. CDR3 coding DNA: TGTGCCAGCAGTGAGGGGGGGTACAATCAGCCCCAGCATTTT. The chain links TRBV6-1 to TRBJ1-5, with D possibly matching TRBD1 (5 bases). The V gene lost 3 bases and the J gene lost 3 bases, with 9 bases spanning the gap. Germline loops: CDR1 MNHNS, CDR2 SASEGT. This CDR3 spans 14 amino acids.

The CDR3, as DNA: TGTGCCAGCACCGACTACAATGAGCAGTTCTTC. It encodes CASTDYNEQFF. This chain links TRBV12-3 or TRBV12-4 with TRBJ2-1; D unclear. Between the trimmed V and J ends, which lost 7 bases and 3 bases, there was a span of 4 bases. CDR3 length equals 11 residues.

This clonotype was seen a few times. CDR3 amino acids: CASTQTPGVRAFF. The CDR3 DNA is TGTGCCAGCACCCAAACGCCGGGAGTTAGAGCTTTCTTT. This chain uses TRBV5-6 with TRBJ1-1; the D is unclear. The CDR3 has 13 amino acids. Trimming removed 6 bases from V and 10 bases from J, with 19 bases in between. The germline gives CDR1 SGHDT, CDR2 YYEEEE.

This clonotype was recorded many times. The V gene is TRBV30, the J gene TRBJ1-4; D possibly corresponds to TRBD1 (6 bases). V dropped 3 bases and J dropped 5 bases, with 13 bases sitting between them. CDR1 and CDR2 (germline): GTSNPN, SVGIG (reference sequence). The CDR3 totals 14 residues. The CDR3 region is CAWSPGANNEKLFF. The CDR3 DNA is TGTGCCTGGAGCCCAGGGGCGAACAATGAAAAACTGTTTTTT.

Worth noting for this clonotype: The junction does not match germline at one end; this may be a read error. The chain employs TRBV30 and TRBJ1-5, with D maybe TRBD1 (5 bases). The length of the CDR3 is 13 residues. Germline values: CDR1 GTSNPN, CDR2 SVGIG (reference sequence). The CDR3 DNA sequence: TGTGCCTGGAGTACACAGGAGAATCGGCCCCAGCATTTT. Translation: CAWSTQENRPQHF.

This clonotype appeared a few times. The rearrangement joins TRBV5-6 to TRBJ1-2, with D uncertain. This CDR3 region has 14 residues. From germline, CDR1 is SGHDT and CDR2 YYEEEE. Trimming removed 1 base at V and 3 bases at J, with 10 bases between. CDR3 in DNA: TGTGCCAGCAGCTTGCCGGGTTTGGACTATGGCTACACCTTC. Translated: CASSLPGLDYGYTF.